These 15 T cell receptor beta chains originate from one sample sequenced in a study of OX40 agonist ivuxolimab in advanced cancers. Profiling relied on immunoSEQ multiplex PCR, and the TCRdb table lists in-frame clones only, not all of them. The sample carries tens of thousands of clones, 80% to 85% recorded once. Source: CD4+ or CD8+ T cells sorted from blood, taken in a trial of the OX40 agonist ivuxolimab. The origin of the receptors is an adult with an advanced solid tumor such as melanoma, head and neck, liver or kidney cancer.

DNA for the CDR3: TGTGCCAGCAGTGGCGACAGGGGGAGGAATTCACCCCTCCACTTT. It translates to CASSGDRGRNSPLHF. This chain connects TRBV25-1 to TRBJ1-6; 9 nucleotides line up with TRBD1. CDR3 length: 15 amino acids. From germline, CDR1 is MGHDK and CDR2 SYGVNS. Trimming cost V 4 bases and J 7 bases; bases outside gene matches: 5.

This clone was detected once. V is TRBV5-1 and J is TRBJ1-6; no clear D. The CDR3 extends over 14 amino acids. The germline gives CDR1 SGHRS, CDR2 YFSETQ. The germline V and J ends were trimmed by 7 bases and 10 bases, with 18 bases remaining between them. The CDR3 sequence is CASPGLDDLSPLHF. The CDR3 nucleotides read TGCGCCAGCCCCGGTTTAGACGATCTGTCACCCCTCCACTTT.

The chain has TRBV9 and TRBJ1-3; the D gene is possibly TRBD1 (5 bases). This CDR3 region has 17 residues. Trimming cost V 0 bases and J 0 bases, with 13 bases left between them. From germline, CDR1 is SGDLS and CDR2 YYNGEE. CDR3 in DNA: TGTGCCAGCAGCGTAGGCGAGACAGTGCCCTCTGGAAACACCATATATTTT. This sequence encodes CASSVGETVPSGNTIYF.

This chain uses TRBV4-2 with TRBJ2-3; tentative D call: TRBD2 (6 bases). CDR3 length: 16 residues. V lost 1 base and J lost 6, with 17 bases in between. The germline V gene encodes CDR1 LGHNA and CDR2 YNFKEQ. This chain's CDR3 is CASSQGLIGGKDTQYF. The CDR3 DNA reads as TGTGCCAGCAGCCAAGGATTAATTGGGGGGAAGGATACGCAGTATTTT.

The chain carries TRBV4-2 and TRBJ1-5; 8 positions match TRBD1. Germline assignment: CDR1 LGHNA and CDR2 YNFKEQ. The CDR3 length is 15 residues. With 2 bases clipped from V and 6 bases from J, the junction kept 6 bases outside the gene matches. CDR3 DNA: TGTGCCAGCAGCCAAAAGGATGACAGGGGTCAGCCCCAGCATTTT. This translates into CASSQKDDRGQPQHF.

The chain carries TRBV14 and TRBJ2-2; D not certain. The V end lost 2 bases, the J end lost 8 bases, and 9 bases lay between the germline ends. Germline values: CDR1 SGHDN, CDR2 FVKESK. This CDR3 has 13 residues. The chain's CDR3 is CASSQIRAGELFF. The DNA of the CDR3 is TGTGCCAGCAGCCAAATAAGAGCTGGGGAGCTGTTTTTT.

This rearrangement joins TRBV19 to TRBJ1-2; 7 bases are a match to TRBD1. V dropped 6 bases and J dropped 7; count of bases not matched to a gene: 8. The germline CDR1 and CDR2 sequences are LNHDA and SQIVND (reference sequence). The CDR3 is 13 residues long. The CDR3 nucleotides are TGTGCCAGTAGAGTCGACAGGGAATTTGGCTACACCTTC. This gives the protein CASRVDREFGYTF. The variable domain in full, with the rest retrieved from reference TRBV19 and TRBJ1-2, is DGGITQSPKYLFRKEGQNVTLSCEQNLNHDAMYWYRQDPGQGLRLIYYSQIVNDFQKGDIAEGYSVSREKKESFPLTVTSAQKNPTAFYLCASRVDREFGYTFGSGTRLTVV.

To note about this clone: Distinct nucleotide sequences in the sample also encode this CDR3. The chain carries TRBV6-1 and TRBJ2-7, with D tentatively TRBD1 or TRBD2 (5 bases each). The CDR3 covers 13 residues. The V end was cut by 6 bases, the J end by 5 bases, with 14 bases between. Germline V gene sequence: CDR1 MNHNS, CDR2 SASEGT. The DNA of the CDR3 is TGTGCCAGCAGAGAGGGGAACAAGAACGAGCAGTACTTC. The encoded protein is CASREGNKNEQYF.

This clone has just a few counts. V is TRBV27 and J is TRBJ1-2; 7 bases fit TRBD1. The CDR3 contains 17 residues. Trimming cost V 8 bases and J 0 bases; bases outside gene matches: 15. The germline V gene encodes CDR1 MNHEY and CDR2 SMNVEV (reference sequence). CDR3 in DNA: TGTGCCAGCCGTCCCAGCCAGGGGGTTCTAGCTAACTATGGCTACACCTTC. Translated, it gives CASRPSQGVLANYGYTF.

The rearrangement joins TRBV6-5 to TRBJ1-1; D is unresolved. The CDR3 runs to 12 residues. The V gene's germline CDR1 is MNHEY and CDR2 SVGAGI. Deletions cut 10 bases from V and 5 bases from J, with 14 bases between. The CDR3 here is CATTLRETEAFF. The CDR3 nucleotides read TGTGCCACCACCCTTAGAGAGACTGAAGCTTTCTTT.

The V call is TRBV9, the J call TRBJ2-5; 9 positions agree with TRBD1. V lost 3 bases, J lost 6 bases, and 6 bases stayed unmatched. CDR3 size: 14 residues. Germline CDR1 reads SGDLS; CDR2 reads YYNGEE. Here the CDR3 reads CASSEGQGSQTQYF. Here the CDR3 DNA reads TGTGCCAGCAGCGAGGGACAGGGTAGTCAGACCCAGTACTTC.

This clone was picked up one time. The CDR3 is CASSRDRAFSEQFF. The CDR3 DNA follows: TGTGCCAGCAGCCGGGACAGGGCCTTCTCGGAGCAGTTCTTC. The chain couples TRBV7-3 to TRBJ2-1; 9 positions match TRBD1. The CDR3 sequence is 14 residues long. CDR1 and CDR2 from the germline V gene are SGHTA and FQGTGA. J gave up 10 bases and V 5 bases, and 9 bases lay outside the gene matches. Full variable domain (remainder filled in from reference TRBV7-3 and TRBJ2-1): GAGVSQTPSNKVTEKGKYVELRCDPISGHTALYWYRQSLGQGPEFLIYFQGTGAADDSGLPNDRFFAVRPEGSVSTLKIQRTERGDSAVYLCASSRDRAFSEQFFGPGTRLTVL.

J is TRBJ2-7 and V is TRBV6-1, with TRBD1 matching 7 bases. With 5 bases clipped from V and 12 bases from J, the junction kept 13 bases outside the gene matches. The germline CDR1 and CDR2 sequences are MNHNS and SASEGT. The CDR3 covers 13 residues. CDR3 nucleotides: TGTGCCAGCAGTACCGGGACAGCCAGAACGCGGTACTTC. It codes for CASSTGTARTRYF.

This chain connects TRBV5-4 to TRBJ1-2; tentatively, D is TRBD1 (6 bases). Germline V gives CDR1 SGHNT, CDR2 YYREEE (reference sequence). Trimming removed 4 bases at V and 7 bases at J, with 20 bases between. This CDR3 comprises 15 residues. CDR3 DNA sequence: TGTGCCAGCAGCCCCGTTGAGGGGGGGAAAGGTGGCTACACCTTC. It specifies CASSPVEGGKGGYTF.

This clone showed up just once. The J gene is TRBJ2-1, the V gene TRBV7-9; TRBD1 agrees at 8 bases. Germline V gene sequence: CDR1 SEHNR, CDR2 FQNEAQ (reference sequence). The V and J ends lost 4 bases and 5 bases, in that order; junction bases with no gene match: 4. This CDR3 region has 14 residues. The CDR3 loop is CASSSRGRNNEQFF. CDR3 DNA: TGTGCCAGCAGCTCCAGGGGGCGCAACAATGAGCAGTTCTTC.